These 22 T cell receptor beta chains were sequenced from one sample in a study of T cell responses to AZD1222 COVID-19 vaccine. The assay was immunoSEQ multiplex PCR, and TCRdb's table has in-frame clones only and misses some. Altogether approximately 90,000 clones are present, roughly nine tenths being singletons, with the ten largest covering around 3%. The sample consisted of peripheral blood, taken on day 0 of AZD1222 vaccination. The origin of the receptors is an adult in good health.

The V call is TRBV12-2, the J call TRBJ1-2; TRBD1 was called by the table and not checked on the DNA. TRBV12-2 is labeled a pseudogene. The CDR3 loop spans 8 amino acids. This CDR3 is CAKGDYTF. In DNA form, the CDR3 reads TGTGCAAAAGGGGACTACACCTTC.

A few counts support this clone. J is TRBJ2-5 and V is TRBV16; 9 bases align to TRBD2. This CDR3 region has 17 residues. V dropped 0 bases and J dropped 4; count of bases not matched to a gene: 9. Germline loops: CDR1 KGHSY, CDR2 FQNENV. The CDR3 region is CASSQSWLAGSSETQYF. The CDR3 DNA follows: TGTGCCAGCAGCCAATCCTGGCTAGCGGGGAGCTCAGAGACCCAGTACTTC.

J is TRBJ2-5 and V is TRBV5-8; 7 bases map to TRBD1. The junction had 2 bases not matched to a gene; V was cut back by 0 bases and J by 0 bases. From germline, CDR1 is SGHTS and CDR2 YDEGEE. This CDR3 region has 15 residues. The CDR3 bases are TGTGCCAGCAGCTTGGCGGGACAGTACCAAGAGACCCAGTACTTC. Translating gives CASSLAGQYQETQYF. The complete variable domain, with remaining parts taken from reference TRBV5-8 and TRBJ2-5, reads EAGVTQSPTHLIKTRGQQATLRCSPISGHTSVYWYQQALGLGLQFLLWYDEGEERNRGNFPPRFSGRQFPNYSSELNVNALELEDSALYLCASSLAGQYQETQYFGPGTRLLVL.

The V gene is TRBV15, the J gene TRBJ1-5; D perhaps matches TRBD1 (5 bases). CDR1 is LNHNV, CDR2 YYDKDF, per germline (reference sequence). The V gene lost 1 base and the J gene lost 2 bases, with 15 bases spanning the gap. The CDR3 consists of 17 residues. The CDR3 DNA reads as TGTGCCACCAGCAGAGGTTCGGGCCCGGGGGGCAATCAGCCCCAGCATTTT. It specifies CATSRGSGPGGNQPQHF.

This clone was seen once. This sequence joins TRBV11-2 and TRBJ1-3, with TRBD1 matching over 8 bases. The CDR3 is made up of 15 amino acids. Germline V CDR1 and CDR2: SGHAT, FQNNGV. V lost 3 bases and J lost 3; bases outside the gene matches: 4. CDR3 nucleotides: TGTGCCAGCAGCTTTGGGGGGACAGGTGGAAACACCATATATTTT. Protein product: CASSFGGTGGNTIYF.

The CDR3 sequence: CASRWDSTSTDTQYF. Written as DNA, the CDR3 is TGTGCCAGCAGATGGGACAGCACTAGCACAGATACGCAGTATTTT. V usage is TRBV6-5 and J usage is TRBJ2-3; 7 bases match TRBD1. The CDR3 has 15 residues. Germline CDR1 MNHEY, CDR2 SVGAGI. V dropped 6 bases and J dropped 0; count of bases not matched to a gene: 6.

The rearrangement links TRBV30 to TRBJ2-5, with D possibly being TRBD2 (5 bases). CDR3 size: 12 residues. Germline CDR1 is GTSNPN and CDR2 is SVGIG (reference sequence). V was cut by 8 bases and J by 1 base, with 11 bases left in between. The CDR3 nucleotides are TGTGCCGCCCTCGCGGGCCAAGAGACCCAGTACTTC. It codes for CAALAGQETQYF.

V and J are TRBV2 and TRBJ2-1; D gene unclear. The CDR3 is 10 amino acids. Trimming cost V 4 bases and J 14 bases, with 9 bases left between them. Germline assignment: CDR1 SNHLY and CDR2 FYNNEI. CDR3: CASSGGWEFF. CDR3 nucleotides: TGTGCCAGCAGTGGGGGTTGGGAGTTCTTC.

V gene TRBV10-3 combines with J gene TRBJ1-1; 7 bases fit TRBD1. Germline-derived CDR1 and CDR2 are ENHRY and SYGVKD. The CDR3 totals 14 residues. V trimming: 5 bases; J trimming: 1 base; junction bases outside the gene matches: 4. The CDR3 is CAISTGTANTEAFF. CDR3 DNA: TGTGCCATCAGTACCGGGACAGCGAACACTGAAGCTTTCTTT.

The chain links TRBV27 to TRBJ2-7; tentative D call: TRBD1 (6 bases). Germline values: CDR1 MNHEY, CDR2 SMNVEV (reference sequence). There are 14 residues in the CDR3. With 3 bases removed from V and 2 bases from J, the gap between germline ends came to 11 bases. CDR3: CASSFLGGAYEQYF. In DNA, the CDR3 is TGTGCCAGCAGTTTCCTAGGGGGAGCCTACGAGCAGTACTTC.

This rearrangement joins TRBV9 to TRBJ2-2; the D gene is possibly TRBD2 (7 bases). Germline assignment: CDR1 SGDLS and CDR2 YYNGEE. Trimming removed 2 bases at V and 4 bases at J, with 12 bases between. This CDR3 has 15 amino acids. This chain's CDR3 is CASSVGGRTTGELFF. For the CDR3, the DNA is TGTGCCAGCAGCGTGGGGGGGCGGACCACCGGGGAGCTGTTTTTT.

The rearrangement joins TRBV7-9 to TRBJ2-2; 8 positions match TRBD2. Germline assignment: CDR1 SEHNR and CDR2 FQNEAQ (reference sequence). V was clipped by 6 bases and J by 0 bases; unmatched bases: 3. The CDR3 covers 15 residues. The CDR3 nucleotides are TGTGCCAGCAGAAGACTAGCGTCGAACACCGGGGAGCTGTTTTTT. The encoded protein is CASRRLASNTGELFF.

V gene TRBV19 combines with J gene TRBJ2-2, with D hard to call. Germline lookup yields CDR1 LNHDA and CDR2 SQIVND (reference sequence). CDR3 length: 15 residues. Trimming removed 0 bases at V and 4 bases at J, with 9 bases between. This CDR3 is CASSIDPAPTGELFF. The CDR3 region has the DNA TGTGCCAGTAGTATAGATCCAGCCCCCACCGGGGAGCTGTTTTTT.

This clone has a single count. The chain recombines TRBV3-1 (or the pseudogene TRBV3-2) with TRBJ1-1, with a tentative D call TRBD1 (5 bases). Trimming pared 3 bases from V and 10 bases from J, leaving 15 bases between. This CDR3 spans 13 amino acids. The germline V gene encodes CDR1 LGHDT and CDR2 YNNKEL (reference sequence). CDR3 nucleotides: TGTGCCAGCAGCCATGGGGATCGAGGGGCAGCTTTCTTT. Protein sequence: CASSHGDRGAAFF.

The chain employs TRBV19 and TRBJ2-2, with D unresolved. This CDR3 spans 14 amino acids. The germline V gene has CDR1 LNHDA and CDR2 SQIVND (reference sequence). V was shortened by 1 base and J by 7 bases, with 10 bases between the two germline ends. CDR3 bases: TGTGCCAGTAGTATAGTGGGTTCGGGCGGGGAGCTGTTTTTT. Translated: CASSIVGSGGELFF.

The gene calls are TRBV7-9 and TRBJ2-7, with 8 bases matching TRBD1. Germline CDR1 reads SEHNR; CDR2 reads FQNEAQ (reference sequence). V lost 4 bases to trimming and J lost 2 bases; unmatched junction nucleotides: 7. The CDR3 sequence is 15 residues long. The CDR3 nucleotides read TGTGCCAGCAGCTCCCGACAGGGGACCGCCTACGAGCAGTACTTC. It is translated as CASSSRQGTAYEQYF.

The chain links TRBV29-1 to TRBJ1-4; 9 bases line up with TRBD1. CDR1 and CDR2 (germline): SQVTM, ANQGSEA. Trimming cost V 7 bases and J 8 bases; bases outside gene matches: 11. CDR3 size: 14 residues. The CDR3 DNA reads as TGCAGCGCCGGGACAGGGATGGGGTCCGAAAAACTGTTTTTT. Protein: CSAGTGMGSEKLFF.

The CDR3 reads CASSQARTGDYGYTF. CDR3 nucleotides: TGCGCCAGCAGCCAAGCGAGGACCGGAGACTATGGCTACACCTTC. This chain connects TRBV4-1 to TRBJ1-2; no clear D gene. Germline-derived CDR1 and CDR2 are MGHRA and YSYEKL. This CDR3 contains 15 residues. V gave up 1 base and J gave up 3 bases, with 12 bases separating them.

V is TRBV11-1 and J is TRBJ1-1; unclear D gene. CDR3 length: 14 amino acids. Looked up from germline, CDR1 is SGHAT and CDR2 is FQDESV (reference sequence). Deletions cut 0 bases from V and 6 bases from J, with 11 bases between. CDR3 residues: CASSLAGEIPEAFF. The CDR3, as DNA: TGTGCCAGCAGCTTAGCGGGCGAAATCCCTGAAGCTTTCTTT.

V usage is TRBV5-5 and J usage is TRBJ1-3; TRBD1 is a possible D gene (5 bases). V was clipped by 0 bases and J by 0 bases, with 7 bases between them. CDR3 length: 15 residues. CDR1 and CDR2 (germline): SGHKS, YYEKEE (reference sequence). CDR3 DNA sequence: TGTGCCAGCAGCTTGGGGGGGAACTCTGGAAACACCATATATTTT. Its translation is CASSLGGNSGNTIYF.

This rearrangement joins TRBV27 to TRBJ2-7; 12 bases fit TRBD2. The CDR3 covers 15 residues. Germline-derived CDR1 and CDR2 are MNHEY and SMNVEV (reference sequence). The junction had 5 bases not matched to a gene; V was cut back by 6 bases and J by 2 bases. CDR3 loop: CASSQRLAGAYEQYF. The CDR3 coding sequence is TGTGCCAGCAGCCAAAGACTAGCGGGAGCCTACGAGCAGTACTTC.

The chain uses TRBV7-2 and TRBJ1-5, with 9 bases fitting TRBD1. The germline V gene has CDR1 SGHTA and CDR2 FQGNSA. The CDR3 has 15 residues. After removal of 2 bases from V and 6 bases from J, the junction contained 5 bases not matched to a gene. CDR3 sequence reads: CASSLLGQGGQPQHF. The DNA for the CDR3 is TGTGCCAGCAGCTTACTGGGACAGGGAGGTCAGCCCCAGCATTTT.